Listed here are 17 T cell receptor beta chains from one sample, sequenced in a study of T cell repertoires in cytomegalovirus infection (dated by TCRdb to about 2019). The antigens these receptors bind are not known. Sequencing used an Illumina HiSeq 1500. Clones were called with MiXCR by TCRdb after fastp trimmed the public reads at Q25, and only in-frame beta chains were retained. Identical CDR3 protein sequences are pooled into one entry, listed with their most common genes and DNA. The sample table contains fewer than 950,000 distinct CDR3 sequences; only one count was recorded for about 31% of them. The ten most abundant clones make up roughly 12% of the sample. What this sample's treatment or condition label stands for: in vitro stimulation with specific CMV peptide epitopes to enrich CMV-specific T cells. Specimen: cultured CD8+ T cells from PBMCs, collected from culture after CMV antigen stimulation. The receptor set was obtained from a human donor in good health (CMV status not recorded). Some clones in this sample may be carry-over from other donors' samples.

The sample holds one count of this clonotype. This sequence joins TRBV12-3 or TRBV12-4 and TRBJ1-4; D perhaps matches TRBD1 (5 bases). The CDR3 is 14 amino acids. V gave up 1 base and J gave up 6 bases, with 9 bases separating them. The DNA for the CDR3 is TGTGCCAGCAGTTTAGGGGGGGGTTATGAAAAACTGTTTTTT. Its protein is CASSLGGGYEKLFF.

There are a few counts of this clonotype. The chain uses TRBV12-3 or TRBV12-4 and TRBJ2-2; D is unresolved. CDR3 length equals 11 residues. The V end lost 11 bases, the J end lost 5 bases, and 9 bases lay between the germline ends. The chain's CDR3 is CALLNTGELFF. The CDR3 region has the DNA TGTGCCCTCCTTAATACCGGGGAGCTGTTTTTT.

This clonotype was picked up many times. This chain uses TRBV7-6 with TRBJ2-1; D perhaps matches TRBD2 (6 bases). Germline values: CDR1 SGHVS, CDR2 FNYEAQ. This CDR3 is built from 16 residues. With 1 base removed from V and 1 base from J, the gap between germline ends came to 11 bases. The CDR3 region has the DNA TGTGCCAGCAGCTTAGAGGCCGGGAGATCCTACAATGAGCAGTTCTTC. This sequence encodes CASSLEAGRSYNEQFF.

The genes are TRBV28 and TRBJ2-3; unclear D gene. This CDR3 spans 15 amino acids. The germline V gene has CDR1 MDHEN and CDR2 SYDVKM. Between the trimmed V and J ends, which lost 1 base and 7 bases, there was a span of 15 bases. CDR3 in amino acids: CASSLSWVTRNTQYF. CDR3 DNA sequence: TGTGCCAGCAGTTTATCTTGGGTAACGAGGAATACGCAGTATTTT.

The chain has TRBV27 and TRBJ1-1; no clear D. There are 13 residues in the CDR3. Germline V CDR1 and CDR2: MNHEY, SMNVEV (reference sequence). V was shortened by 8 bases and J by 0 bases, with 10 bases between the two germline ends. Written as DNA, the CDR3 is TGTGCCAGCGCCGCGGGTTTGAACACTGAAGCTTTCTTT. Its protein is CASAAGLNTEAFF.

The J gene is TRBJ2-1, the V gene TRBV2; TRBD1 aligns across 9 bases. Germline V gene sequence: CDR1 SNHLY, CDR2 FYNNEI. The CDR3 consists of 13 residues. V was clipped by 7 bases and J by 7 bases; unmatched bases: 5. This chain's CDR3 is CASNTGQGNEQFF. CDR3 nucleotides: TGTGCCAGCAATACGGGACAGGGAAATGAGCAGTTCTTC.

The chain uses TRBV2 and TRBJ2-1; D is unresolved. Germline lookup yields CDR1 SNHLY and CDR2 FYNNEI. This CDR3 contains 12 residues. The V end lost 11 bases, the J end lost 0 bases, and 8 bases lay between the germline ends. The CDR3 nucleotides are TGTGCCCCTGAGAGCTCCTACAATGAGCAGTTCTTC. Its translation is CAPESSYNEQFF.

This clonotype appeared a few times. The chain is built from TRBV4-1 and TRBJ2-4, with TRBD2 matching 11 bases. Germline values: CDR1 MGHRA, CDR2 YSYEKL. CDR3 length: 16 amino acids. Trimming removed 1 base from V and 8 bases from J; junction bases left unmatched: 7. For the CDR3, the DNA is TGCGCCAGCAGCCAAGCACTAGCGGGGGCCCATGACATTCAGTACTTC. Translated: CASSQALAGAHDIQYF.

This clonotype was picked up many times. The CDR3: CASSLKGVNTGELFF. The DNA for the CDR3 is TGTGCCAGCAGCTTAAAGGGGGTGAACACCGGGGAGCTGTTTTTT. This chain connects TRBV7-6 to TRBJ2-2, with TRBD1 as a possible D gene (6 bases). V dropped 2 bases and J dropped 1 base, with 8 bases sitting between them. Per the germline V gene, CDR1 is SGHVS and CDR2 is FNYEAQ. The CDR3 loop spans 15 amino acids.

This clonotype was seen only a few times. The CDR3 nucleotides read TGTGCTAGTGGTTTGTGGGATACGCAGTATTTT. This sequence encodes CASGLWDTQYF. The chain carries TRBV12-5 and TRBJ2-3; D uncertain. The CDR3 consists of 11 residues. V was cut by 2 bases and J by 6 bases, with 3 bases left in between. Germline CDR1 and CDR2: LGHNT and FRNRAP.

The chain recombines TRBV6-5 with TRBJ1-6; D is unclear. The germline V and J ends were trimmed by 6 bases and 8 bases, with 14 bases remaining between them. The CDR3 consists of 14 residues. CDR1 and CDR2 (germline): MNHEY, SVGAGI. The CDR3 protein is CASSSYLRDSPLHF. The CDR3 DNA reads TGTGCCAGCAGCAGCTACTTAAGGGATTCACCCCTCCACTTT.

The rearrangement links TRBV7-9 to TRBJ1-1, with TRBD1 as a possible D gene (5 bases). The germline CDR1 and CDR2 sequences are SEHNR and FQNEAQ (reference sequence). V shed 1 base and J shed 5 bases, with 11 bases lying between them. The CDR3 loop spans 14 amino acids. CDR3 amino acids: CASSLGDDSTEAFF. The CDR3 bases are TGTGCCAGCAGCTTAGGAGACGACAGTACTGAAGCTTTCTTT.

This clonotype has at least ten counts. The chain has TRBV7-8 and TRBJ2-3; no clear D gene. Germline CDR1 is SGHVS and CDR2 is FQNEAQ. This CDR3 comprises 13 residues. V lost 5 bases to trimming and J lost 2 bases, with 8 bases between them. CDR3 DNA sequence: TGTGCCAGCAGCGCAAGACCCACAGATACGCAGTATTTT. It translates to CASSARPTDTQYF.

This clonotype was detected a few times. The chain combines TRBV2 with TRBJ2-7, with D perhaps TRBD1 (5 bases). Trimming shortened V by 7 bases and J by 0 bases, and 13 bases separated the two germline ends. CDR3 length equals 14 residues. Germline V lookup: CDR1 SNHLY, CDR2 FYNNEI. In DNA form, the CDR3 reads TGTGCCAGCACCTCAGGGTCGAGCTCCTACGAGCAGTACTTC. Translated: CASTSGSSSYEQYF.

A few counts support this clonotype. J is TRBJ2-3 and V is TRBV7-9, with 7 bases lining up with TRBD1. Trimming took 10 bases from V and 2 from J; bases not matched to a gene: 12. The CDR3 is 15 residues long. Germline V CDR1 and CDR2: SEHNR, FQNEAQ (reference sequence). The DNA for the CDR3 is TGTGCCACTCGTACCGGGACAGACCCCACAGATACGCAGTATTTT. Protein sequence: CATRTGTDPTDTQYF.

This clonotype was counted a few times. In DNA form, the CDR3 reads TGTGCCAGCAGCTTCCAAGGAGGGGGGTTCACTGAAGCTTTCTTT. It encodes CASSFQGGGFTEAFF. V usage is TRBV5-4 and J usage is TRBJ1-1, with D maybe TRBD1 (6 bases). V dropped 2 bases and J dropped 4 bases, with 15 bases sitting between them. Germline V lookup: CDR1 SGHNT, CDR2 YYREEE (reference sequence). The CDR3 loop spans 15 amino acids.

The V gene is TRBV10-3, the J gene TRBJ2-7; 11 bases map to TRBD1. The CDR3 is 18 amino acids. J lost 0 bases, V lost 7 bases, and 14 bases had no gene match. Germline-derived CDR1 and CDR2 are ENHRY and SYGVKD. CDR3 in DNA: TGTGCCATCACTGTCGGGACAGGGGGTTCCTCAAGCTCCTACGAGCAGTACTTC. Translated, it gives CAITVGTGGSSSSYEQYF.